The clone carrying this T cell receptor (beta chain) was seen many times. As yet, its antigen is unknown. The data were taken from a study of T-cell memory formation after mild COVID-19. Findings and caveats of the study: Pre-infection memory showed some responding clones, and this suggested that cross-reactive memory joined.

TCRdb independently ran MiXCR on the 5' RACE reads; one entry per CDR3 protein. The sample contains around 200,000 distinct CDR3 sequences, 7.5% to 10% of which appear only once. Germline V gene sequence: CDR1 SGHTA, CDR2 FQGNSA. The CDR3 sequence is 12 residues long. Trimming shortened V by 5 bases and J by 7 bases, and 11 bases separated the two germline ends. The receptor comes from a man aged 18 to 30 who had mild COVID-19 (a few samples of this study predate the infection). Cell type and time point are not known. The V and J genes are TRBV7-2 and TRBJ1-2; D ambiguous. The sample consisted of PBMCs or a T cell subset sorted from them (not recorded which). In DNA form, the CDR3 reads TGTGCCAGCAGCCCCACGCTGCGTGGCTACACCTTC. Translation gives CASSPTLRGYTF.